The present T cell receptor (beta chain) was sequenced within a study of T cells after yellow fever vaccination. TCRdb recomputed calls from the 5' RACE reads with MiXCR, one row per CDR3 protein. The sample consists of approximately 600,000 distinct CDR3 sequences, 10% to 15% of them appearing once. From germline, CDR1 is SEHNR and CDR2 FQNEAQ (reference sequence). The CDR3 is made up of 17 amino acids. Trimming left V 5 bases short and J 2 bases short, with 20 bases between. V and J are TRBV7-9 and TRBJ2-3; a possible D gene is TRBD1 (8 bases). The material sequenced was PBMCs, taken on the day of the yellow fever booster vaccination. The clonotype comes from a man between 25 and 39 years old who received the YFV17D yellow fever vaccine. The CDR3 DNA reads as TGTGCCAGCAGCCAGCGGACAGGGAGGGGAAACACAGATACGCAGTATTTT. It is translated as CASSQRTGRGNTDTQYF.